This T cell receptor (beta chain) was captured by sequencing in a study of radiotherapy plus CTLA-4 blockade in lung cancer (dated by TCRdb to 2017 to 2018). Study-wide context: Objective responses occurred in 18% of enrolled patients, and around 29% achieved disease control.

What the research found in general, with its limitations: TCR clones derived from tumors expanded in peripheral blood after treatment with radiotherapy and ipilimumab. Early dynamic changes in blood T cell clones, together with increased serum interferon-beta after radiation, were reported as the strongest predictors of response.

Library method: the immunoSEQ multiplex PCR assay. Held by TCRdb, this immuneACCESS table contains in-frame sequences only and omits some clones. Under half of the omission traces to an unresolved V gene where checked; the cause of the rest is unknown. In this sample the table shows some 30,000 clones, around three quarters of which occur a single time. The leading ten clones occupy approximately 15% of the sample. The study evaluated CTLA-4 blockade (ipilimumab) given together with focal radiation therapy in patients who had chemo-refractory metastatic non-small-cell lung cancer. Regarding this clone: It lacks a known antigen. No much larger clone exists at a distance of one base, and base qualities are not known.

Based on the germline V gene, the CDR1 and CDR2 sequences are SGHDT and YYEEEE. The CDR3 starts with the cysteine, ends with the phenylalanine, and has 14 residues. The DNA shown is the 42-base CDR3, in frame from base 1. V and J are truncated by 2 bases and 1 base respectively, leaving an intervening sequence of 7 bases. Sequenced material: peripheral blood, taken from a patient treated with radiotherapy plus ipilimumab. The clonotype originates from a human donor with non-small cell lung cancer that progressed on radiotherapy plus ipilimumab. The chain is assembled from TRBV5-6 and TRBJ2-1; the D gene remains uncertain. In nucleotides, the sequence is TGTGCCAGCAGCTTCCGTCTTTCCTACAATGAGCAGTTCTTC. It encodes CASSFRLSYNEQFF.